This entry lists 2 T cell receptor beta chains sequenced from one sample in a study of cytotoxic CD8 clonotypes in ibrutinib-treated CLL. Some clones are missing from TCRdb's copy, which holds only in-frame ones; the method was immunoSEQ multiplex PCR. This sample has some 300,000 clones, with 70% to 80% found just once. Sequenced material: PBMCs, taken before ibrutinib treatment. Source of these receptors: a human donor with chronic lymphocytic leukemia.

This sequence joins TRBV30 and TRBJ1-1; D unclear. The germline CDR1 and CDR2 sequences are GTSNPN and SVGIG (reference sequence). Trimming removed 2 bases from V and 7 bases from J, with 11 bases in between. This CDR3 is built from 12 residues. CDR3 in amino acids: CAWSFTEYEAFF. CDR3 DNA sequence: TGTGCCTGGAGTTTTACAGAATATGAAGCTTTCTTT.

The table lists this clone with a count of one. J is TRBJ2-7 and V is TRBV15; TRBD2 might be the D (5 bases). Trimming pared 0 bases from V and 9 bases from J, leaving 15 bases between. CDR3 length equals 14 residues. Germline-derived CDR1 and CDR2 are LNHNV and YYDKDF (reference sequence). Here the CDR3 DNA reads TGTGCCACCAGCAGAGATTGGGAGAGAGCCATGCAGTACTTC. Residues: CATSRDWERAMQYF.